The 27 T cell receptor beta chains below all came from one sample that was sequenced in a study of blood T cells in healthy people across ages. A second about 7 to 12 cycle PCR used barcoded and J-beta primers. TCRdb fed the 5' RACE reads into MiXCR, producing one record per CDR3 protein. The sample gives hundreds of thousands of distinct CDR3 sequences, 40% to 50% of which show up once; approximately 20% is in the top ten. The sequencing input was blood. These TCRs come from a man aged 55 to 70 in good health.

Note on this clonotype: This may be a read error, as it is one base from a much larger clone. The J gene is TRBJ2-7, the V gene TRBV5-1; 14 bases line up with TRBD2. Germline CDR1 reads SGHRS; CDR2 reads YFSETQ. The CDR3 runs 17 residues. For the CDR3, the DNA is TGCGCCGGCAGCAGGGGACTAGCGGGGGACCACTCCTACGAGCAGTACTTC. Translation: CAGSRGLAGDHSYEQYF.

This rearrangement joins TRBV7-9 to TRBJ2-5; TRBD2 agrees at 9 bases. The CDR3 spans 17 residues. V was pared by 5 bases and J by 0 bases, with 10 bases of the junction left unmatched. Per the germline V gene, CDR1 is SEHNR and CDR2 is FQNEAQ (reference sequence). The CDR3 nucleotides read TGTGCCAGCAGCCCACTTCGGAGCGGGGGGTACCAAGAGACCCAGTACTTC. It translates to CASSPLRSGGYQETQYF.

This clonotype came up a few times. The rearrangement uses TRBV7-9 and TRBJ2-7; tentatively, D is TRBD1 (6 bases). Germline loops: CDR1 SEHNR, CDR2 FQNEAQ (reference sequence). This CDR3 comprises 14 residues. Trimming pared 4 bases from V and 7 bases from J, leaving 17 bases between. The CDR3 bases are TGTGCCAGCAGCTCAGGAAATACAGGGTGGGAGCAGTACTTC. Translation gives CASSSGNTGWEQYF.

The chain joins TRBV11-3 to TRBJ1-1, with D tentatively TRBD1 (5 bases). Germline V gives CDR1 SGHNT, CDR2 YENEEA. Trimming took 5 bases from V and 1 from J, leaving 26 bases between them. The CDR3 sequence is 19 residues long. In DNA form, the CDR3 reads TGTGCCAGCAGCCCACAAGACCTTCTTTTGGGGCAGGGGAACACTGAAGCTTTCTTT. This encodes CASSPQDLLLGQGNTEAFF.

This clonotype was observed at least ten times. This sequence joins TRBV29-1 and TRBJ2-7; 9 positions match TRBD1. V lost 6 bases and J lost 2; bases outside the gene matches: 11. Germline V gene data show CDR1 as SQVTM and CDR2 as ANQGSEA. This CDR3 region has 15 residues. CDR3 loop: CSVTYPGQGTYEQYF. The CDR3 DNA follows: TGCAGCGTAACCTATCCGGGACAGGGAACCTACGAGCAGTACTTC.

This clonotype has only one observation. This chain connects TRBV6-2 or TRBV6-3 to TRBJ2-5; no reliable D call. The CDR3 is 13 residues long. Germline V gene sequence: CDR1 MNHEY, CDR2 SVGEGT. Trimming took off 2 bases at V and 4 bases at J, with 8 bases between the two ends. The CDR3 protein is CASSYRHSETQYF. In DNA, the CDR3 is TGTGCCAGCAGTTACCGACATTCAGAGACCCAGTACTTC.

This clonotype came up many times. This chain connects TRBV25-1 to TRBJ2-5, with D uncertain. V lost 4 bases to trimming and J lost 4 bases, with 7 bases between them. From germline, CDR1 is MGHDK and CDR2 SYGVNS. The CDR3 totals 12 residues. CDR3 nucleotide sequence: TGTGCCAGCAGTGTCGAGAGAGAGACCCAGTACTTC. Amino acids: CASSVERETQYF.

The chain joins TRBV6-1 to TRBJ2-1, with a possible D match to TRBD2 (5 bases). The J call may be faulty, since TRBJ2-7 better matches the DNA end. The CDR3 has 16 residues. Per germline, CDR1 MNHNS and CDR2 SASEGT. CDR3 nucleotide sequence: TGTGCCAGCGTCCGTCTTCCGGGGAGCTCCTACAATGAGCAGTACTTC. This translates into CASVRLPGSSYNEQYF.

This clonotype was picked up a small number of times. The genes are TRBV7-9 and TRBJ1-1; D gene ambiguous. Between the trimmed V and J ends, which lost 3 bases and 9 bases, there was a span of 11 bases. Germline loops: CDR1 SEHNR, CDR2 FQNEAQ (reference sequence). The CDR3 loop spans 12 amino acids. The CDR3 protein is CASSFTRSQAFF. In DNA form, the CDR3 reads TGTGCCAGCAGCTTTACAAGGAGTCAAGCTTTCTTT.

This clonotype appeared a few times. The J gene is TRBJ2-3, the V gene TRBV24-1, with no clear D. V shed 3 bases and J shed 1 base, with 13 bases lying between them. Germline V gene data show CDR1 as KGHDR and CDR2 as SFDVKD. The length of the CDR3 is 16 residues. The DNA for the CDR3 is TGTGCCACCAGTGATGTGGCCCAGTCCGGCACAGATACGCAGTATTTT. Encoded protein: CATSDVAQSGTDTQYF.

The chain couples TRBV4-3 to TRBJ2-5, with TRBD2 identical over 9 bases. The V and J ends lost 3 bases and 4 bases, in that order; junction bases with no gene match: 9. CDR1 is LGHNA and CDR2 is YSLEER in the germline V gene. This CDR3 is built from 16 residues. This chain's CDR3 is CASSQTGTSLGETQYF. The CDR3 nucleotides are TGCGCCAGCAGCCAGACCGGGACTAGCCTGGGAGAGACCCAGTACTTC.

J is TRBJ1-4 and V is TRBV27, with 8 bases matching TRBD1. From germline, CDR1 is MNHEY and CDR2 SMNVEV (reference sequence). This CDR3 has 14 residues. V was pared by 6 bases and J by 2 bases, with 2 bases of the junction left unmatched. The CDR3 region has the DNA TGTGCCAGCAGGCGGGACAGGACTAATGAAAAACTGTTTTTT. This codes for CASRRDRTNEKLFF.

The chain employs TRBV6-5 and TRBJ1-6; possible D gene TRBD1, 6 bases. V lost 0 bases, J lost 8 bases, and 11 bases lay in between. Germline V CDR1 and CDR2: MNHEY, SVGAGI. The CDR3 sequence is 15 residues long. The CDR3 loop is CASSYSFRGYSPLHF. CDR3 bases: TGTGCCAGCAGTTACTCGTTCAGGGGTTATTCACCCCTCCACTTT.

A few counts support this clonotype. The rearrangement joins TRBV9 to TRBJ2-7, with D perhaps assigned TRBD1 or TRBD2 (5 bases each). Germline values: CDR1 SGDLS, CDR2 YYNGEE. The CDR3 sequence is 16 residues long. The V end was cut by 0 bases, the J end by 1 base, with 14 bases between. Here the CDR3 DNA reads TGTGCCAGCAGCGTAGAGAGGGGCCGGTGGTCCTACGAGCAGTACTTC. It translates to CASSVERGRWSYEQYF.

The chain employs TRBV7-2 and TRBJ2-5, with no clear D. The V and J ends lost 5 bases and 0 bases respectively, with 13 bases between them. The CDR3 loop spans 15 amino acids. Germline values: CDR1 SGHTA, CDR2 FQGNSA. In nucleotides, the CDR3 is TGTACCAGCAGCCCCGACCCGAACTACCAAGAGACCCAGTACTTC. Translation: CTSSPDPNYQETQYF.

The V and J genes are TRBV6-5 and TRBJ1-2, with TRBD1 identical over 11 bases. The CDR3 is 16 residues long. The germline CDR1 and CDR2 sequences are MNHEY and SVGAGI. J was trimmed by 2 bases and V by 6 bases; bases with no gene match: 8. The CDR3: CASREGTGGANYGYTF. CDR3 nucleotides: TGTGCCAGCAGAGAGGGGACAGGGGGAGCGAACTATGGCTACACCTTC.

The chain employs TRBV4-3 and TRBJ1-1, with D tentatively TRBD1 (5 bases). This CDR3 has 14 residues. Trimming left V 4 bases short and J 0 bases short, with 9 bases between. Per germline, CDR1 LGHNA and CDR2 YSLEER. The CDR3 DNA reads TGCGCCAGCAGCCTCCGGGGGGTGAACACTGAAGCTTTCTTT. The encoded protein is CASSLRGVNTEAFF.

The chain is built from TRBV9 and TRBJ2-1; 9 bases line up with TRBD2. This CDR3 spans 19 amino acids. Germline CDR1 and CDR2: SGDLS and YYNGEE. V lost 0 bases to trimming and J lost 0 bases; unmatched junction nucleotides: 10. The CDR3 sequence: CASSVEAGGYLSSYNEQFF. In DNA form, the CDR3 reads TGTGCCAGCAGCGTAGAGGCGGGGGGGTATCTGAGCTCCTACAATGAGCAGTTCTTC.

The rearrangement links TRBV27 to TRBJ1-2, with 12 bases aligning to TRBD1. V shed 5 bases and J 8 bases; nucleotides not matched to a gene: 6. CDR1 is MNHEY, CDR2 SMNVEV, per germline (reference sequence). CDR3 size: 14 residues. CDR3 bases: TGTGCCAGCAGTCTCGTCGGGACAGGGGGCGGCTACACCTTC. Translated, it gives CASSLVGTGGGYTF.

In this sample, this clonotype turned up a few times. The rearrangement uses TRBV12-3 or TRBV12-4 and TRBJ1-6, with 9 nucleotides matching TRBD1. With V trimmed by 6 bases and J by 7 bases, 4 bases remained unmatched. CDR3 length: 14 residues. The CDR3 loop is CASRQGAQNSPLHF. The CDR3 region has the DNA TGTGCCAGCAGACAGGGGGCTCAGAATTCACCCCTCCACTTT.

The gene calls are TRBV9 and TRBJ2-7; the D is unclear. The CDR3 length is 11 residues. V gave up 3 bases and J gave up 9 bases, with 10 bases separating them. In germline, CDR1 is SGDLS, CDR2 YYNGEE. DNA for the CDR3: TGTGCCAGCAGCGCCGGATTGGTGCAGTACTTC. It specifies CASSAGLVQYF.

This clonotype was seen more than once but under ten times. The V call is TRBV2, the J call TRBJ1-4; no reliable D call. Germline loops: CDR1 SNHLY, CDR2 FYNNEI. This CDR3 is built from 11 residues. V was cut by 8 bases and J by 8 bases, with 9 bases left in between. For the CDR3, the DNA is TGTGCCAGCGGACGGTCGGAAAAACTGTTTTTT. This translates into CASGRSEKLFF.

The J gene is TRBJ1-2, the V gene TRBV3-1; D remains ambiguous. From germline, CDR1 is LGHDT and CDR2 YNNKEL (reference sequence). The ends were cut back, 1 base at V and 5 bases at J, with 11 bases in the middle. The CDR3 runs 14 residues. CDR3 sequence: CASSQVSAGYGYTF. The CDR3 DNA follows: TGTGCCAGCAGCCAAGTCTCAGCCGGATATGGCTACACCTTC.

This clonotype appeared once. V usage is TRBV6-6 and J usage is TRBJ2-5; the match to TRBD2 covers 8 bases. The CDR3 length is 14 residues. Germline V CDR1 and CDR2: MNHNY, SVGAGI (reference sequence). V was pared by 5 bases and J by 5 bases, with 7 bases of the junction left unmatched. In DNA, the CDR3 is TGTGCCAGCAGTAAGGGACGGGGGGGGGAGACCCAGTACTTC. Its protein is CASSKGRGGETQYF.

This clonotype was seen a few times. The CDR3 is CASSVESLADEQYF. The CDR3 region has the DNA TGTGCCAGCAGCGTAGAGTCCCTAGCCGACGAGCAGTACTTC. This sequence joins TRBV9 and TRBJ2-5; D perhaps matches TRBD2 (5 bases). Gene TRBJ2-7 matches the end of the DNA better, so the J call may be wrong. This CDR3 contains 14 residues. Germline CDR1 is SGDLS and CDR2 is YYNGEE.

J is TRBJ2-3 and V is TRBV24-1; tentatively, D is TRBD1 (8 bases). The CDR3 totals 15 residues. V lost 3 bases and J 6 bases, leaving 15 bases between the germline ends. The germline gives CDR1 KGHDR, CDR2 SFDVKD. The CDR3 loop is CATSDPGQGGDTQYF. CDR3 in DNA: TGTGCCACCAGTGATCCAGGACAGGGAGGGGATACGCAGTATTTT.

The chain uses TRBV20-1 and TRBJ1-5, with D possibly TRBD1 on 5 matching bases. Looked up from germline, CDR1 is DFQATT and CDR2 is SNEGSKA (reference sequence). Trimming took off 4 bases at V and 7 bases at J, with 20 bases between the two ends. The CDR3 sequence is 15 residues long. CDR3 protein: CSATRDSSTRQPQHF. The DNA for the CDR3 is TGCAGTGCTACACGGGACTCCAGTACAAGACAGCCCCAGCATTTT.